The rows below give T cell receptor beta chains drawn from one sample of a study of blood T cell repertoires in COVID-19. Sequencing used immunoSEQ multiplex PCR; TCRdb keeps in-frame clones, though not all of them. The sample consists of more than 95,000 clones, 89% of them appearing once. Sample: peripheral blood. The receptors were sampled from a woman aged 80 or over in a cohort sampled during active COVID-19. Each CDR3 is given with its conserved first and last residue. The D gene is left open where the match is weak. Rows give clone size only sometimes, using once, few, many, or a class for an expanded clone.

J gene,V gene,D gene,clone size,CDR3 protein,CDR3 DNA
TRBJ2-1,TRBV7-9,NA,NA,CASRDLQGYNEQFF,TGTGCCAGCAGAGATTTGCAGGGTTACAATGAGCAGTTCTTC
TRBJ2-1,TRBV30,TRBD1,once,CAWSGGTATRSYNEQFF,TGTGCCTGGAGTGGGGGGACAGCTACCCGCTCCTACAATGAGCAGTTCTTC
TRBJ2-7,TRBV2,NA,NA,CASMVSFPDYEQYF,TGTGCCAGCATGGTCAGTTTTCCCGACTACGAGCAGTACTTC
TRBJ2-1,TRBV6-5,TRBD2,NA,CASSTPGLANEQFF,TGTGCCAGCAGCACACCGGGACTAGCGAATGAGCAGTTCTTC
TRBJ2-3,TRBV7-2,TRBD2,NA,CASSLIVGGRDTQYF,TGTGCCAGCAGCTTAATAGTGGGCGGGAGGGATACGCAGTATTTT
TRBJ2-7,TRBV29-1,NA,NA,CSVGGVGTSYEQYF,TGCAGCGTTGGAGGAGTTGGGACATCCTACGAGCAGTACTTC
TRBJ2-3,TRBV30,TRBD2,NA,CAWTSGNLYTQYF,TGTGCCTGGACTAGCGGGAACCTCTATACGCAGTATTTT
TRBJ2-1,TRBV18,NA,NA,CASSPPRQGRYNEQFF,TGTGCCAGCTCACCACCACGGCAGGGGAGATACAATGAGCAGTTCTTC
TRBJ2-3,TRBV6-5,TRBD1,once,CASNGQGAADTQYF,TGTGCCAGTAACGGACAGGGGGCCGCAGATACGCAGTATTTT
TRBJ1-2,TRBV9,NA,few,CASSVGQGGGYTF,TGTGCCAGCAGCGTCGGCCAGGGAGGGGGCTACACCTTC
TRBJ2-2,TRBV11-3,TRBD1,NA,CASSLFYLDRGSGELFF,TGTGCCAGCAGTCTCTTCTACCTGGACAGGGGGTCCGGGGAGCTGTTTTTT
TRBJ1-1,TRBV7-9,NA,NA,CASSPTGLLSGGNTEAFF,TGTGCCAGCAGCCCAACGGGACTTCTAAGCGGGGGGAACACTGAAGCTTTCTTT
TRBJ2-7,TRBV27,TRBD1,NA,CASSTLDRASEQYF,TGTGCCAGCAGTACCTTGGACAGGGCCTCCGAGCAGTACTTC
TRBJ2-1,TRBV28,TRBD1,NA,CASSPDRGNEQFF,TGTGCCAGCAGCCCGGACAGGGGCAATGAGCAGTTCTTC
TRBJ2-7,TRBV19,TRBD2,NA,CASSPSGNSYEQYF,TGTGCCAGTAGTCCTAGCGGCAACTCCTACGAGCAGTACTTC
TRBJ1-2,TRBV19,NA,NA,CATQTVNYGYTF,TGTGCCACTCAGACAGTTAACTATGGCTACACCTTC
TRBJ2-1,TRBV24-1,TRBD2,NA,CATSTSGSEYNEQFF,TGTGCCACCAGTACTAGCGGGAGCGAATACAATGAGCAGTTCTTC
TRBJ2-5,TRBV27,TRBD2,NA,CASSLRLAGLQETQYF,TGTGCCAGCAGCTTGAGACTAGCGGGCCTCCAAGAGACCCAGTACTTC
TRBJ2-4,TRBV18,TRBD1,NA,CASHGQGNTLNIQYF,TGTGCCAGCCACGGACAGGGGAATACCTTAAACATTCAGTACTTC
TRBJ2-6,TRBV3-1/TRBV3-2,NA,NA,CASSYGQYSGANVLTF,TGTGCCAGCAGCTACGGACAGTACTCTGGGGCCAACGTCCTGACTTTC
TRBJ2-7,TRBV27,NA,NA,CASRPGTSGYEQYF,TGTGCCAGCAGGCCCGGGACATCGGGGTACGAGCAGTACTTC
TRBJ1-5,TRBV7-2,NA,NA,CASSKRQESFGPQHF,TGTGCCAGCAGTAAAAGACAGGAAAGCTTTGGGCCCCAGCATTTT
TRBJ1-5,TRBV19,NA,few,CASSLARFNNQPQHF,TGTGCCAGTTCACTAGCCAGGTTTAATAATCAGCCCCAGCATTTT
TRBJ2-3,TRBV3-1/TRBV3-2,NA,NA,CASSQGMRADTQYF,TGTGCCAGCAGCCAAGGTATGAGGGCAGATACGCAGTATTTT
TRBJ1-2,TRBV27,NA,NA,CASSPGEGTFQIYTF,TGTGCCAGCAGCCCTGGCGAGGGGACATTCCAGATTTACACCTTC
TRBJ1-2,TRBV6-5,NA,NA,CASRPGVDYGYTF,TGTGCCAGCAGGCCGGGTGTAGACTATGGCTACACCTTC
TRBJ2-2,TRBV7-2,NA,NA,CASSLASGNPGELFF,TGTGCCAGCAGCTTAGCTAGCGGAAATCCCGGGGAGCTGTTTTTT
TRBJ1-5,TRBV30,NA,NA,CAWSVEGVQPQHF,TGTGCCTGGAGTGTAGAAGGGGTTCAGCCCCAGCATTTT
TRBJ1-5,TRBV7-2,NA,NA,CASTEQGSNQPQHF,TGTGCCAGCACGGAACAGGGTTCCAATCAGCCCCAGCATTTT
TRBJ1-2,TRBV19,TRBD1,NA,CATTDRGKAYGYTF,TGTGCCACCACGGACAGGGGAAAAGCCTATGGCTACACCTTC
TRBJ1-1,TRBV7-9,TRBD1,NA,CASSPQGQAGVTEAFF,TGTGCCAGCAGCCCGCAGGGACAGGCCGGAGTCACTGAAGCTTTCTTT
TRBJ2-2,TRBV9,NA,once,CASSVGFSGVAGELFF,TGTGCCAGCAGCGTGGGTTTTTCAGGGGTCGCCGGGGAGCTGTTTTTT
TRBJ1-2,TRBV27,NA,NA,CASRGGVKYGYTF,TGTGCCAGCCGGGGAGGGGTTAAGTATGGCTACACCTTC
TRBJ2-2,TRBV29-1,TRBD2,NA,CSVRTSGGTGELFF,TGCAGCGTTCGTACTAGCGGGGGCACCGGGGAGCTGTTTTTT
TRBJ2-2,TRBV10-3,TRBD1,NA,CAIGTGLGTGELFF,TGTGCCATCGGGACAGGGTTGGGCACCGGGGAGCTGTTTTTT
TRBJ2-1,TRBV6-6,TRBD2,NA,CASSYATGRGGPEQFF,TGTGCCAGCAGTTACGCTACTGGGCGGGGGGGACCCGAGCAGTTCTTC
TRBJ1-5,TRBV5-5,NA,NA,CASSLVGDFYQPQHF,TGTGCCAGCAGCTTGGTAGGGGACTTTTATCAGCCCCAGCATTTT
TRBJ1-2,TRBV18,TRBD1,NA,CASSTGQGYGYTF,TGTGCCAGCTCAACGGGACAGGGGTATGGCTACACCTTC
TRBJ2-7,TRBV5-1,TRBD1,NA,CASSLGQGGPYEQYF,TGCGCCAGCAGCTTGGGACAGGGGGGACCCTACGAGCAGTACTTC
TRBJ2-7,TRBV24-1,NA,NA,CATSPNLGHEQYF,TGTGCCACCAGCCCCAACCTGGGCCACGAGCAGTACTTC
TRBJ1-5,TRBV27,TRBD1,NA,CASSPWTGGTNQPQHF,TGTGCCAGCAGTCCTTGGACAGGGGGCACCAATCAGCCCCAGCATTTT
TRBJ1-1,TRBV15,NA,NA,CATSRGRVNTEAFF,TGTGCCACCAGCAGAGGCAGGGTCAACACTGAAGCTTTCTTT
TRBJ2-1,TRBV10-3,NA,NA,CAILTSYNEQFF,TGTGCCATCCTAACTAGCTACAATGAGCAGTTCTTC